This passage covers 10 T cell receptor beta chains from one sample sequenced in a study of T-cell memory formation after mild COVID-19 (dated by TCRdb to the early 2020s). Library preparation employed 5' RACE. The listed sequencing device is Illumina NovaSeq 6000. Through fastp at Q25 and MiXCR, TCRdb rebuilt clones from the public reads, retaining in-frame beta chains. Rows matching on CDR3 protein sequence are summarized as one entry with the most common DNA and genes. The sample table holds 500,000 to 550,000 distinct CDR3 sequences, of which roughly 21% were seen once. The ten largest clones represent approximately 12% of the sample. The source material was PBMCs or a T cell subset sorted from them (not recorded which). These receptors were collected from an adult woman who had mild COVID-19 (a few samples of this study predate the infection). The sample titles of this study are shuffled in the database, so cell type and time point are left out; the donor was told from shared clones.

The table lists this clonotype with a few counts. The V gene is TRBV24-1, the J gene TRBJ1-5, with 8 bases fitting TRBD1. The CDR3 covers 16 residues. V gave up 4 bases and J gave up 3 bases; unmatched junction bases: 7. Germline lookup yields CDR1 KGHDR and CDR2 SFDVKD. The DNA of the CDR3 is TGTGCCACCAGTGAACGTGACAGGGGCGACAATCAGCCCCAGCATTTT. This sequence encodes CATSERDRGDNQPQHF.

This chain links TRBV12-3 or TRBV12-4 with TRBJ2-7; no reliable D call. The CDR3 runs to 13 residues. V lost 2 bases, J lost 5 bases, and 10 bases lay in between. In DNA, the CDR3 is TGTGCCAGCAGTTTACCCGGAAGGGACGAGCAGTACTTC. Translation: CASSLPGRDEQYF.

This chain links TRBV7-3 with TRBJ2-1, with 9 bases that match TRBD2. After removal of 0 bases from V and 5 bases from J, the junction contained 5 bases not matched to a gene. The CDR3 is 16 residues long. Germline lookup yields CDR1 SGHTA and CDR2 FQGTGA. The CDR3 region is CASSLTGKREDNEQFF. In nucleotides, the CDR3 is TGTGCCAGCAGCTTAACAGGCAAGCGGGAGGACAATGAGCAGTTCTTC.

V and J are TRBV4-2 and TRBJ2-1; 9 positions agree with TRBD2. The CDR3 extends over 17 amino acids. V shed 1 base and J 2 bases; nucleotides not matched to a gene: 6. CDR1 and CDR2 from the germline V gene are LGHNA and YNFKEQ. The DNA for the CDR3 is TGTGCCAGCAGCCAAGGTCCTACTAGCGGGCCCTACAATGAGCAGTTCTTC. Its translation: CASSQGPTSGPYNEQFF.

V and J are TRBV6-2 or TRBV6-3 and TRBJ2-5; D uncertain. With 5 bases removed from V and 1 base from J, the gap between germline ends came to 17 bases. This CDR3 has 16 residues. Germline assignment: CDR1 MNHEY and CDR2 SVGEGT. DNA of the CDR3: TGTGCCAGCAGTCCCCTCGGACGGACCCTCCAAGAGACCCAGTACTTC. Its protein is CASSPLGRTLQETQYF.

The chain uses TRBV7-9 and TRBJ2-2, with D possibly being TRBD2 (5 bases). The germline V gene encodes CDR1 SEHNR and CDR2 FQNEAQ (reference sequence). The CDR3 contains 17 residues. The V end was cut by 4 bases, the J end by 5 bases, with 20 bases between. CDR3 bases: TGTGCCAGCAGCTCCCTAGAGTTCGGTAGAGGGACCGGGGAGCTGTTTTTT. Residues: CASSSLEFGRGTGELFF.

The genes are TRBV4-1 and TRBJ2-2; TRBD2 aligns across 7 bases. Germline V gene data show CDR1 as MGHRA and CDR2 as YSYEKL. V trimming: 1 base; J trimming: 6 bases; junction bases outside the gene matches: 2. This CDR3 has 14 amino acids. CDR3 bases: TGCGCCAGCAGCCAAGTAAGCGGGGCCGGGGAGCTGTTTTTT. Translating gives CASSQVSGAGELFF.

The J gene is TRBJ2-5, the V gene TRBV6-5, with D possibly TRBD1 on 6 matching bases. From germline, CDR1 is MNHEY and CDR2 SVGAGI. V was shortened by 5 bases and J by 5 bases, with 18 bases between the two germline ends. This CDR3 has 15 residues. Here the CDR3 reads CASSEQGSGVETQYF. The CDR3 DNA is TGTGCCAGCAGTGAACAGGGTTCCGGGGTCGAGACCCAGTACTTC.

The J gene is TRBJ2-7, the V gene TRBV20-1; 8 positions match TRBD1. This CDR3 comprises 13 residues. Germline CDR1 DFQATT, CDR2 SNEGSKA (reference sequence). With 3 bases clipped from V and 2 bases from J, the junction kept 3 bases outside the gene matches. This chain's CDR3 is CSARTGETYEQYF. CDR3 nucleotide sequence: TGCAGTGCTAGGACAGGGGAGACCTACGAGCAGTACTTC.

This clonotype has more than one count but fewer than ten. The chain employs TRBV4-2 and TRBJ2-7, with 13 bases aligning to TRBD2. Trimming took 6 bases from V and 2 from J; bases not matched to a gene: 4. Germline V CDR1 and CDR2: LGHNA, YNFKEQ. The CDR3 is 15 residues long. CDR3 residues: CASRPGLAGTYEQYF. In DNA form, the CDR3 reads TGTGCCAGCAGGCCGGGACTAGCGGGAACCTACGAGCAGTACTTC.